The entry that follows covers one T cell receptor (beta chain) sequence. What this receptor recognizes is not known. No base-level quality is on record; no much larger clone is a single base apart. This entry is derived from a study of blood T cell repertoires in COVID-19 (dated by TCRdb to 2020 to 2021). Study-wide context: Samples covering the acute and convalescent phases of COVID-19 were provided by collaborators in the United States, Italy and Spain. The samples were drawn from the first 160 participants of the ongoing ImmuneRACE study and from some 1,300 subjects provided by 6 global collaborators. Deeply sampled blood TCRbeta repertoires from subjects exposed to, actively infected with, or recovered from COVID-19 were included in the dataset. Where available, HLA class I and class II types were taken from metadata supplied by the sample provider and were not determined by assay-based typing. A freely available public database, intended as a resource for researchers studying the immune response to SARS-CoV-2, is where the repertoires were released. The material from the prospective study consisted of cDNA or gDNA derived from T cells, B-cell-depleted T cells, or PBMCs. Sample metadata almost always included a de-identified subject ID, COVID-19 status, age in years and sex.

The collaborating institutions used their own protocols to collect whole blood in K2EDTA tubes. For TCRbeta analysis, collaborators shipped samples in one of three forms: frozen whole blood, isolated PBMCs, or DNA extracted from either of those sample types. Results the study describes overall, beyond this receptor: How much clinical and demographic metadata was included differed by source and by participant, and the metadata was provided uncurated.

TCRbeta CDR3 regions were amplified from genomic DNA by means of the immunoSEQ Assay, a bias-controlled multiplex PCR. Per the source publication's procedure: The number of nucleated cells in each sample was estimated from the amplification of reference gene primers within the assay. To quantify the absolute abundance of each unique TCRbeta CDR3 rearrangement, sequence reads were collapsed and filtered. For each sample, productive Simpson clonality was calculated by taking the square root of Simpson's diversity index across productive rearrangements. TCRdb took over this immuneACCESS table, retaining in-frame rearrangements with V and J assigned. Such tables are incomplete; in checked studies, under half of the missing clones stem from an unresolved V gene, and the remainder is unexplained. D and trimming come from the DNA, and the V and J calls and clone size come from that table. For this sample the table gives tens of thousands of clones, of which about 88% were detected only once. The top ten constitute 4% to 5.5% of the sample.

Cut back by 5 bases and 0 bases, the V and J ends lie 13 bases apart. CDR1 and CDR2 were assigned from the germline V gene (reference sequence) as MNHEY and SMNVEV. From cysteine to phenylalanine, the CDR3 is 16 amino acids long. Kept here is only the CDR3 DNA, which spans 48 bases and is read in frame from base 1. The TCR was taken from a human donor in a cohort sampled during active COVID-19. Rearrangement joined TRBV27 to TRBJ2-2; a weak D assignment points to TRBD1 (6 bases agree). Source material: peripheral blood. The DNA sequence is given as TGTGCCAGCAGTCCCTACAGGGACCCGAACACCGGGGAGCTGTTTTTT. It is translated as CASSPYRDPNTGELFF.